The clone carrying this TCR beta chain was seen only once. Its specificity is not known. The entry originates in a study of shared clonotypes between healthy human individuals. V shed 6 bases and J 13 bases; nucleotides not matched to a gene: 15. The CDR3 is made up of 14 amino acids. Germline assignment: CDR1 MDHEN and CDR2 SYDVKM. Sequencing used immunoSEQ multiplex PCR; TCRdb keeps in-frame clones, though not all of them. This sample carries under 2.5 million clones, less than 95% of them seen once, and the ten largest clones take approximately 0.41%. Study observations and caveats: A generally larger estimated richness was seen in naive subsets than in memory subsets.

The specimen was naive CD4+ T cells from PBMCs. As for subset: CD45RA+ positively selected. The clonotype originates from a man aged 18 to 29 in good health. Some clones in this sample may be carry-over from other donors' samples. This chain uses TRBV28 with TRBJ2-1, with 7 positions matching TRBD2. The CDR3: CASRQSTSPPSQFF. As DNA, the CDR3 is TGTGCCAGCAGACAATCGACTAGCCCCCCCTCTCAGTTCTTC.